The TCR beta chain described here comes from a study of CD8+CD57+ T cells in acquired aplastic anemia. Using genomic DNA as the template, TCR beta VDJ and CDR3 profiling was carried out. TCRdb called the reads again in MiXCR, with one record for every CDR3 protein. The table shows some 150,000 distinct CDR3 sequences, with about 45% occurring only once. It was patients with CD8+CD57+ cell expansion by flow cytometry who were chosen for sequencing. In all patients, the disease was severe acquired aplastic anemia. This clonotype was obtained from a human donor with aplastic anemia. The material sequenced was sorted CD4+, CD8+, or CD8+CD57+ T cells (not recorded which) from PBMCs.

CDR3 DNA sequence: TGTGCCAGTAGTATGGGACTAGCGGACTCCTACGAGCAGTACTTC. Protein: CASSMGLADSYEQYF. The chain combines TRBV19 with TRBJ2-7; 11 bases are a match to TRBD2. With 3 bases clipped from V and 0 bases from J, the junction kept 1 base outside the gene matches. The CDR3 has 15 amino acids. Germline CDR1 and CDR2: LNHDA and SQIVND (reference sequence).